The clone carrying this T cell receptor beta chain was recorded a few times. V was shortened by 4 bases and J by 4 bases, with 11 bases between the two germline ends. This CDR3 is 14 amino acids long. Germline V gene lookup returns CDR1 SGHRS and CDR2 YFSETQ. The time point: patch test 2, 6 weeks after DPC sensitization. Treatment defined: therapeutic diphenylcyclopropenone sensitization with weekly scalp DPC. At every patch-test visit, blood was drawn before the patch test was applied. Alopecia patients between 18 and 70 years old and suitable for DPC were used as donors. Unfractionated whole blood served as the source for total RNA extraction. The sample originates from a study of human T cells and chemical hapten exposure. The library tagged each cDNA molecule with unique molecular identifiers. TCRdb independently ran MiXCR on the RACE reads; one entry per CDR3 protein. Counted here are about 40,000 distinct CDR3 sequences, less than 4% occurring once; the ten biggest clones make up about 7.4%.

The chain joins TRBV5-1 to TRBJ2-2; weak D call: TRBD2 (5 bases). The specimen comprised whole blood, sampled in connection with sensitization to the hapten diphenylcyclopropenone (DPC). The TCR originated in a man between 40 and 49 years old with alopecia areata. Some clones in this sample may be carry-over from other donors' samples. CDR3 protein: CASSPKAGTGELFF. DNA for the CDR3: TGCGCCAGCAGCCCGAAGGCGGGCACCGGGGAGCTGTTTTTT.